Listed below are T cell receptor beta chains from one sample, sequenced in a study of CD8+ T cells in alopecia areata. The protocol was immunoSEQ multiplex PCR, while the TCRdb copy is restricted to in-frame clones and leaves out a portion. This sample has under 110,000 clones; around 60% occur once, and the top ten carry about a sixth. The sample in question was CD8+ T cells sorted from blood, obtained around week 55, from a patient treated with tofacitinib. These receptor sequences come from a human donor with alopecia areata. Both conserved end residues are part of each CDR3. A D gene is named only where the DNA matches it firmly. A clone size is listed for some rows: how often the clone was seen (once, few, many), or a class if it is expanded.

J gene,V gene,clone size,D gene,CDR3 DNA,CDR3 protein
TRBJ2-7,TRBV28,few,.,TGTGCCAGCAGTTCCCCCGGGGAGGCTGGAAAGGGCTACGAGCAGTACTTC,CASSSPGEAGKGYEQYF
TRBJ1-5,TRBV5-6,few,.,TGTGCCAGCAGCTTGATGACCCAGGGATCAAATCAGCCCCAGCATTTT,CASSLMTQGSNQPQHF
TRBJ2-2,TRBV6-5,.,.,TGTGCCAGCAGGGAATTCGGCGGGGAGCTGTTTTTT,CASREFGGELFF
TRBJ2-7,TRBV30,.,TRBD1,TGTGCCTGGAGTGGGACAGGGAGTTTCTACGAGCAGTACTTC,CAWSGTGSFYEQYF
TRBJ1-5,TRBV6-5,.,.,TGTGCCAGCAGTTGGGGGGAAGGGGCGCTTAAGGGGCCCCAGCATTTT,CASSWGEGALKGPQHF
TRBJ1-6,TRBV7-9,.,TRBD1,TGTGCCAGCAGTAAGACAGGGGGAGGTTCACCCCTCCACTTT,CASSKTGGGSPLHF
TRBJ2-1,TRBV2,once,.,TGTGCCAGCGGTAGGGACACCGGTTCAATACATGAGCAGTTCTTC,CASGRDTGSIHEQFF
TRBJ1-5,TRBV5-1,few,TRBD1,TGCGCCAGCAGCTTGGAACGGGACAGAGCTGGTTTCAGCAATCAGCCCCAGCATTTT,CASSLERDRAGFSNQPQHF
TRBJ1-1,TRBV2,once,.,TGTGCCAGCAGCGAGCGCGGAGAGAACACTGAAGCTTTCTTT,CASSERGENTEAFF
TRBJ1-1,TRBV19,few,TRBD1,TGTGCCAGTGCCAGGGGGACTATTGAAGCTTTCTTT,CASARGTIEAFF
TRBJ1-1,TRBV29-1,.,.,TGCAGCGCAACCGGGGGGGAAAGAAACACTGAAGCTTTCTTT,CSATGGERNTEAFF
TRBJ2-2,TRBV7-6,.,.,TGTGCCAGCAGCTTAGTTCGGACAACAAACACCGGGGAGCTGTTTTTT,CASSLVRTTNTGELFF
TRBJ1-2,TRBV6-1,.,.,TGTGCCAGCAGTGACCAACAAGTCTTTTTCTATGGCTACACCTTC,CASSDQQVFFYGYTF
TRBJ2-7,TRBV10-3,.,TRBD1,TGTGCCATCAGTGAGACCCAGACAGGGCGATCCTACGAGCAGTACTTC,CAISETQTGRSYEQYF
TRBJ2-6,TRBV5-6,.,.,TGTGCCAGCAGCTTGGGGACAGGGGCCAACGTCCTGACTTTC,CASSLGTGANVLTF
TRBJ2-7,TRBV30,.,TRBD1,TGTGCCTGGAGTTCTACGGGACAGAACTCCTACGAGCAGTACTTC,CAWSSTGQNSYEQYF